The clone carrying this T cell receptor beta chain has more than one count but fewer than ten. Its antigen is undetermined. Some clones are missing from TCRdb's copy, which holds only in-frame ones; the method was immunoSEQ multiplex PCR. This sample yields 110,000 or so clones, of which 58% are seen a single time; more than 35% belongs to the top ten. This sample is part of a study of cytotoxic CD8 clonotypes in ibrutinib-treated CLL. Study-wide background: Responses: around 24 partial, 2 complete; after median roughly 5.5 years, about 14 stayed remitted, around twelve progressed.

Per the germline V gene, CDR1 is SGHNT and CDR2 is YENEEA. V was clipped by 1 base and J by 3 bases; unmatched bases: 2. The CDR3 runs 15 residues. Cryopreserved PBMCs were the source of around 2 micrograms of genomic DNA, which went to TCR beta libraries. Findings of the study overall: Increased clonality at ibrutinib response gave way to a return toward baseline at progression. There were few public clonotypes, and on treatment they contracted or stayed stable.

This clonotype was obtained from a human donor with chronic lymphocytic leukemia. The chain links TRBV11-3 to TRBJ2-3; 9 bases line up with TRBD1. Specimen: PBMCs, collected after 24 months of ibrutinib treatment. DNA for the CDR3: TGTGCCAGCAGCTTAGGGGGACAGGGAACAGATACGCAGTATTTT. Its protein product is CASSLGGQGTDTQYF. The full variable domain, its missing parts supplied by reference TRBV11-3 and TRBJ2-3, is EAGVVQSPRYKIIEKKQPVAFWCNPISGHNTLYWYLQNLGQGPELLIRYENEEAVDDSQLPKDRFSAERLKGVDSTLKIQPAELGDSAVYLCASSLGGQGTDTQYFGPGTRLTVL.